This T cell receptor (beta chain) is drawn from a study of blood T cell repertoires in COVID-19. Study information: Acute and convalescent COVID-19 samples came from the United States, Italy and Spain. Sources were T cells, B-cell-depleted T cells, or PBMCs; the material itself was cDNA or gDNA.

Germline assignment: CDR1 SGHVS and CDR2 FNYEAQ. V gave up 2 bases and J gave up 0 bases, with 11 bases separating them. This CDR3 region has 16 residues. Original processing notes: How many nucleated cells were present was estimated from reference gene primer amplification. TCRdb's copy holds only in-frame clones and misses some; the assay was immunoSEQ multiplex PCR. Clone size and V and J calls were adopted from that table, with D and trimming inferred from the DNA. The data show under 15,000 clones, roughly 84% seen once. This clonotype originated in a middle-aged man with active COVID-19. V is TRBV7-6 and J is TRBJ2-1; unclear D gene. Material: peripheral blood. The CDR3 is CASSLYGSLSYNEQFF. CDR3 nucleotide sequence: TGTGCCAGCAGCTTATATGGCTCCCTCTCCTACAATGAGCAGTTCTTC.